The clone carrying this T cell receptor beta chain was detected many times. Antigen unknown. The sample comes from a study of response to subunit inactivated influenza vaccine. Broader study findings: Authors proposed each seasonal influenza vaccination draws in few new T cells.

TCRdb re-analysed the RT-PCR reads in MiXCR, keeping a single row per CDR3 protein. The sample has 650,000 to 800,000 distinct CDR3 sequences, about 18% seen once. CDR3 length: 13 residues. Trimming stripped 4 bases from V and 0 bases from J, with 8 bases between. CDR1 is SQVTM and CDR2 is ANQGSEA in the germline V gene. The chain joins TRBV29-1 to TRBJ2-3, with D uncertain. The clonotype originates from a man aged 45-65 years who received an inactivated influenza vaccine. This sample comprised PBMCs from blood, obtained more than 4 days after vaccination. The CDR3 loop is CSVGGVSTDTQYF. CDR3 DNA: TGCAGCGTTGGTGGGGTTAGCACAGATACGCAGTATTTT.